A single sample is the source of the 14 T cell receptor beta chains below, sequenced in a study of OX40 agonist ivuxolimab in advanced cancers. This table comes from immunoSEQ multiplex PCR, and its TCRdb copy is limited to in-frame clones, with some not included. Among about 38,000 clones, around 80% were seen once, and the ten largest hold under 15%. This specimen was CD4+ or CD8+ T cells sorted from blood, taken in a trial of the OX40 agonist ivuxolimab. These receptors all come from an adult with an advanced solid tumor such as melanoma, head and neck, liver or kidney cancer.

The V gene is TRBV6-5, the J gene TRBJ2-3; possible D gene TRBD2, 5 bases. From germline, CDR1 is MNHEY and CDR2 SVGAGI. The V end lost 2 bases, the J end lost 0 bases, and 12 bases lay between the germline ends. There are 16 residues in the CDR3. The CDR3 sequence is CASSYTKRGSTDTQYF. In DNA form, the CDR3 reads TGTGCCAGCAGTTACACGAAGAGAGGGAGCACAGATACGCAGTATTTT.

J is TRBJ1-6 and V is TRBV5-1, with TRBD1 matching over 8 bases. Looked up from germline, CDR1 is SGHRS and CDR2 is YFSETQ. Trimming cost V 4 bases and J 10 bases; bases outside gene matches: 7. There are 14 residues in the CDR3. The CDR3 DNA is TGCGCCAGCAGCGGACAGGGTGCAGAATCACCCCTCCACTTT. Translating it yields CASSGQGAESPLHF.

V and J are TRBV7-2 and TRBJ2-3; TRBD1 matches at 8 bases. The CDR3 totals 15 residues. Per the germline V gene, CDR1 is SGHTA and CDR2 is FQGNSA. V trimming: 3 bases; J trimming: 9 bases; junction bases outside the gene matches: 11. CDR3 region: CASSFGTGKGVTQYF. CDR3 coding DNA: TGTGCCAGCAGCTTTGGGACAGGCAAAGGAGTAACGCAGTATTTT.

This clone was observed a few times. The chain joins TRBV28 to TRBJ2-1, with 10 bases fitting TRBD2. Trimming took 5 bases from V and 2 from J; bases not matched to a gene: 3. In germline, CDR1 is MDHEN, CDR2 SYDVKM. The CDR3 is made up of 15 amino acids. The CDR3 region is CASSLAGEPYNEQFF. Written as DNA, the CDR3 is TGTGCCAGCAGTCTAGCGGGAGAACCCTACAATGAGCAGTTCTTC.

This chain connects TRBV4-3 to TRBJ1-2; maybe TRBD1 (5 bases). Trimming took off 1 base at V and 7 bases at J, with 19 bases between the two ends. The CDR3 covers 16 residues. The germline gives CDR1 LGHNA, CDR2 YSLEER. In DNA, the CDR3 is TGCGCCAGCAGCCAAGTGTGGGGGATCCCTATAGGTGGCTACACCTTC. It is translated as CASSQVWGIPIGGYTF.

The chain couples TRBV28 to TRBJ1-4, with 10 bases aligning to TRBD1. This CDR3 is built from 14 residues. Trimming cost V 5 bases and J 7 bases; bases outside gene matches: 4. CDR1 is MDHEN, CDR2 SYDVKM, per germline. This CDR3 reads CASSPRTGGEKLFF. CDR3 sequence (DNA): TGTGCCAGCAGTCCCCGGACAGGGGGTGAAAAACTGTTTTTT.

This chain joins TRBV29-1 and TRBJ2-5; TRBD2 agrees at 10 bases. CDR3 size: 14 residues. Germline V gene sequence: CDR1 SQVTM, CDR2 ANQGSEA. J gave up 4 bases and V 4 bases, and 6 bases lay outside the gene matches. The CDR3 DNA sequence: TGCAGCGTTGGTCGAGCGGGAGGGATAGAGACCCAGTACTTC. Amino acids: CSVGRAGGIETQYF.

The rearrangement links TRBV10-1 to TRBJ1-2, with D hard to call. The germline CDR1 and CDR2 sequences are WNHNN and SYGVQD (reference sequence). The CDR3 is 13 amino acids. Trimming took 7 bases from V and 4 from J, leaving 13 bases between them. The CDR3 DNA sequence: TGCGCCAGCAATCCCGCAACCGCCTATGGCTACACCTTC. Amino acids: CASNPATAYGYTF.

This chain links TRBV29-1 with TRBJ1-1; D is unresolved. Trimming removed 5 bases at V and 11 bases at J, with 24 bases between. Germline values: CDR1 SQVTM, CDR2 ANQGSEA. This CDR3 region has 14 residues. The CDR3 here is CSVPTGSDPVEAFF. The CDR3 coding sequence is TGCAGCGTTCCTACCGGGTCCGACCCTGTTGAGGCTTTCTTT.

CDR3 bases: TGTGCCAGGCGGGCAGGTACTGAAGCTTTCTTT. Translated, it gives CARRAGTEAFF. The V call is TRBV2, the J call TRBJ1-1; D is undetermined. This CDR3 contains 11 residues. V was pared by 9 bases and J by 5 bases, with 10 bases between. CDR1 is SNHLY and CDR2 is FYNNEI in the germline V gene.

The chain joins TRBV7-6 to TRBJ1-2; D uncertain. Deletions cut 4 bases from V and 7 bases from J, with 16 bases between. Germline V gene lookup returns CDR1 SGHVS and CDR2 FNYEAQ. This CDR3 spans 14 amino acids. The CDR3 is CASSSPMGLRGYTF. The CDR3 DNA reads as TGTGCCAGCAGCTCCCCAATGGGCCTCCGTGGCTACACCTTC.

The chain combines TRBV10-3 with TRBJ1-2; 7 nucleotides align to TRBD1. The CDR3 totals 13 residues. Trimming cost V 5 bases and J 4 bases; bases outside gene matches: 4. The germline V gene has CDR1 ENHRY and CDR2 SYGVKD. The CDR3 DNA follows: TGTGCCATCAGTAAACAGGGGATCTATGGCTACACCTTC. It encodes CAISKQGIYGYTF.

There are a few counts of this clone. In nucleotides, the CDR3 is TGTGCCACCGCCGGGGAGAAGGCCAATGAGCAGTTCTTC. It is translated as CATAGEKANEQFF. The rearrangement uses TRBV19 and TRBJ2-1, with D maybe TRBD2 (5 bases). From germline, CDR1 is LNHDA and CDR2 SQIVND (reference sequence). This CDR3 spans 13 amino acids. Trimming removed 10 bases from V and 6 bases from J, with 16 bases in between.

This chain uses TRBV6-5 with TRBJ1-2; D gene ambiguous. V was trimmed by 4 bases and J by 6 bases, leaving 9 bases between them. Germline V gene data show CDR1 as MNHEY and CDR2 as SVGAGI. The CDR3 sequence is 12 residues long. The CDR3 reads CASSFIGDGYTF. The DNA of the CDR3 is TGTGCCAGCAGTTTTATCGGGGATGGCTACACCTTC.